This T cell receptor beta chain comes out of a study of T cell repertoires in cytomegalovirus infection. V was shortened by 7 bases and J by 4 bases, with 8 bases between the two germline ends. The CDR3 covers 12 residues. Germline assignment: CDR1 SNHLY and CDR2 FYNNEI. TCRdb redid the calling of the reads with MiXCR, one entry per CDR3 protein. The sample records 300,000 to 400,000 distinct CDR3 sequences, roughly 20% being singletons. Sequencing used PBMCs. The rearrangement joins TRBV2 to TRBJ2-1, with D perhaps matching TRBD1 (5 bases). The clonotype was recovered from a human donor in good health (CMV status not recorded). Some clones in this sample may be carry-over from other donors' samples. In DNA, the CDR3 is TGTGCCAGCAAGGGGCGGTACAATGAGCAGTTCTTC. Its protein product is CASKGRYNEQFF.